This TCR beta chain was documented in a study of graft-versus-host responses after intestinal transplantation. Study background: Transplants were multivisceral, liver-intestinal, or isolated intestinal.

This CDR3 spans 14 amino acids. Germline V gene data show CDR1 as SGHTA and CDR2 as FQGTGA. V shed 0 bases and J shed 0 bases, with 5 bases lying between them. Profiled with immunoSEQ multiplex PCR; TCRdb holds only in-frame clones, not every one. This table has 20,000 to 25,000 clones, approximately 46% appearing once. This clonotype was sampled from a human patient who received an intestinal transplant. Here the sequenced sample was alloreactive CD4+ T cells from a mixed lymphocyte reaction culture, taken before intestinal transplant. Specified subset: CFSE-low proliferating T cells sorted from roughly six-day pre-transplant mixed lymphocyte reaction (GvH or HvG direction). The chain joins TRBV7-3 to TRBJ1-1; no reliable D call. CDR3 protein: CASSLTAVNTEAFF. CDR3 bases: TGTGCCAGCAGCTTAACGGCGGTGAACACTGAAGCTTTCTTT. The variable domain in full, with the rest retrieved from reference TRBV7-3 and TRBJ1-1, is GAGVSQTPSNKVTEKGKYVELRCDPISGHTALYWYRQSLGQGPEFLIYFQGTGAADDSGLPNDRFFAVRPEGSVSTLKIQRTERGDSAVYLCASSLTAVNTEAFFGQGTRLTVV.